This T cell receptor beta chain was documented in a study of blood T cell repertoires in COVID-19. For the study at large: COVID-19 samples collected from the United States, Italy and Spain covered acute and convalescent phases. Sources were T cells, B-cell-depleted T cells, or PBMCs; the material itself was cDNA or gDNA.

Per the authors' pipeline: Amplification from reference gene primers served as the basis for estimated nucleated cell counts. Data came from immunoSEQ multiplex PCR; TCRdb stores just in-frame clones and leaves some out. V and J calls and clone size come straight from that table; D and trimming were deduced from the DNA. The data hold 75,000 to 100,000 clones, with over 70% observed a single time. The CDR3 extends over 16 amino acids. V lost 10 bases to trimming and J lost 0 bases, with 21 bases between them. Looked up from germline, CDR1 is SGHAT and CDR2 is FQNNGV. Sequencing input: peripheral blood. The genes are TRBV11-2 and TRBJ1-1, with a possible D match to TRBD1 (5 bases). The sequence was obtained from a man aged 60-69 years with acute or convalescent COVID-19. In DNA, the CDR3 is TGTGCCACCCCCCGACCCCCGTCAGGGATGAACACTGAAGCTTTCTTT. This translates into CATPRPPSGMNTEAFF.